Below, 27 T cell receptor beta chains from the same sample are listed, as sequenced in a study of blood T cell repertoires in COVID-19. Some clones are missing from TCRdb's copy, which holds only in-frame ones; the method was immunoSEQ multiplex PCR. Of 80,000 to 95,000 clones detected, around 85% appear once; the ten largest clones hold about an eighth. The sequencing sample was made of peripheral blood. These receptors originate from a human donor in a cohort sampled during active COVID-19.

This clone was seen more than once but under ten times. V usage is TRBV6-5 and J usage is TRBJ2-7; D possibly corresponds to TRBD2 (6 bases). The V gene's germline CDR1 is MNHEY and CDR2 SVGAGI. The CDR3 consists of 13 residues. V was cut by 6 bases and J by 3 bases, with 12 bases left in between. The CDR3 nucleotides are TGTGCCAGCAGGATAAACGGGGGCTACGAGCAGTACTTC. Amino acids: CASRINGGYEQYF.

The chain links TRBV19 to TRBJ1-2; TRBD1 aligns across 7 bases. The germline gives CDR1 LNHDA, CDR2 SQIVND (reference sequence). The V gene end was trimmed by 9 bases and the J gene end by 0 bases; junction bases not matched to a gene: 13. The CDR3 loop spans 16 amino acids. The DNA for the CDR3 is TGTGCCAGCACCTCTCCGGGACAGATGACTAACTATGGCTACACCTTC. It is translated as CASTSPGQMTNYGYTF.

The rearrangement joins TRBV5-6 to TRBJ1-2; D remains ambiguous. CDR3 length: 15 residues. With 1 base removed from V and 4 bases from J, the gap between germline ends came to 14 bases. In germline, CDR1 is SGHDT, CDR2 YYEEEE. The CDR3, as DNA: TGTGCCAGCAGCTTGCCAGAGGTCCCCATCTATGGCTACACCTTC. Its protein is CASSLPEVPIYGYTF.

This clone was found a few times. This rearrangement joins TRBV27 to TRBJ1-2; no clear D gene. Germline V gives CDR1 MNHEY, CDR2 SMNVEV (reference sequence). Trimming left V 1 base short and J 0 bases short, with 15 bases between. CDR3 size: 17 residues. For the CDR3, the DNA is TGTGCCAGCAGTTTATGGCCCCCCCAGACTTCTAACTATGGCTACACCTTC. Amino acids: CASSLWPPQTSNYGYTF.

The V gene is TRBV5-6, the J gene TRBJ2-1; possibly TRBD2 for D (5 bases). Germline CDR1 is SGHDT and CDR2 is YYEEEE. CDR3 size: 14 residues. V was pared by 0 bases and J by 5 bases, with 9 bases between. CDR3 protein: CASSLVGVNNEQFF. CDR3 in DNA: TGTGCCAGCAGCTTGGTCGGGGTCAACAATGAGCAGTTCTTC.

This chain joins TRBV10-3 and TRBJ1-1; 7 bases agree with TRBD1. The CDR3 has 13 residues. V trimming: 4 bases; J trimming: 3 bases; junction bases outside the gene matches: 2. Per the germline V gene, CDR1 is ENHRY and CDR2 is SYGVKD. This chain's CDR3 is CAISAQGYTEAFF. The CDR3 nucleotides are TGTGCCATCAGTGCACAGGGGTACACTGAAGCTTTCTTT.

The chain links TRBV11-2 to TRBJ2-2; 7 nucleotides match TRBD2. The CDR3 spans 15 residues. Germline CDR1 is SGHAT and CDR2 is FQNNGV. Trimming cost V 6 bases and J 4 bases; bases outside gene matches: 8. DNA of the CDR3: TGTGCCAGCAGATTCGAGCGGGGAGCCACCGGGGAGCTGTTTTTT. Protein product: CASRFERGATGELFF.

The chain is built from TRBV7-3 and TRBJ2-3, with 14 positions matching TRBD2. The CDR3 length is 17 residues. Germline-derived CDR1 and CDR2 are SGHTA and FQGTGA. J lost 2 bases, V lost 3 bases, and 4 bases had no gene match. The CDR3 sequence is CASSFGLAGGSTDTQYF. The DNA for the CDR3 is TGTGCCAGCAGCTTCGGACTAGCGGGGGGCTCCACAGATACGCAGTATTTT.

A few counts support this clone. The V gene is TRBV24-1, the J gene TRBJ2-7, with D tentatively TRBD1 (6 bases). This CDR3 has 12 amino acids. Trimming took 4 bases from V and 6 from J, leaving 9 bases between them. The germline CDR1 and CDR2 sequences are KGHDR and SFDVKD. This CDR3 reads CATSDGQTEQYF. The CDR3 DNA reads TGTGCCACCAGTGACGGACAGACCGAGCAGTACTTC.

The rearrangement joins TRBV15 to TRBJ1-6, with D possibly being TRBD1 (5 bases). Germline CDR1 is LNHNV and CDR2 is YYDKDF (reference sequence). Between the trimmed V and J ends, which lost 2 bases and 8 bases, there was a span of 10 bases. CDR3 length equals 14 residues. DNA of the CDR3: TGTGCCACCAGCAGACAGGGTGGTGATTCACCCCTCCACTTT. Its translation: CATSRQGGDSPLHF.

The chain employs TRBV12-3 or TRBV12-4 and TRBJ2-3; D unclear. The CDR3 covers 12 residues. Trimming shortened V by 5 bases and J by 6 bases, and 9 bases separated the two germline ends. CDR3 sequence: CASSPTKDTQYF. CDR3 nucleotides: TGTGCCAGCAGTCCCACTAAGGATACGCAGTATTTT.

This clone showed up just once. This chain joins TRBV14 and TRBJ2-2; the D is unclear. V shed 4 bases and J shed 6 bases, with 21 bases lying between them. The V gene's germline CDR1 is SGHDN and CDR2 FVKESK. The CDR3 runs 17 residues. CDR3 nucleotide sequence: TGTGCCAGCAGCCCCCAACCTGAAAGATTTAGCCCCGGGGAGCTGTTTTTT. Amino acid sequence: CASSPQPERFSPGELFF.

This clone appeared a few times. The genes are TRBV6-4 and TRBJ1-2, with 11 bases fitting TRBD1. Trimming at V came to 4 bases and at J to 4 bases, leaving 2 bases not matched to a gene. From germline, CDR1 is MRHNA and CDR2 SNTAGT. The CDR3 is made up of 14 amino acids. The CDR3 DNA sequence: TGTGCCAGCAGTGCCGGGACAGGGGGCTATGGCTACACCTTC. This translates into CASSAGTGGYGYTF.

The rearrangement links TRBV13 to TRBJ2-1; 9 bases map to TRBD2. Germline assignment: CDR1 PRHDT and CDR2 FYEKMQ (reference sequence). The V gene end was trimmed by 4 bases and the J gene end by 8 bases; junction bases not matched to a gene: 15. There are 17 residues in the CDR3. CDR3 coding DNA: TGTGCCAGCAGCTCTATGGTAGGCGGGAGGGCCAGGGATGAGCAGTTCTTC. Protein sequence: CASSSMVGGRARDEQFF. Filled out from reference TRBV13 and TRBJ2-1, the complete variable domain reads AAGVIQSPRHLIKEKRETATLKCYPIPRHDTVYWYQQGPGQDPQFLISFYEKMQSDKGSIPDRFSAQQFSDYHSELNMSSLELGDSALYFCASSSMVGGRARDEQFFGPGTRLTVL.

V gene TRBV6-5 combines with J gene TRBJ2-5; possible D gene TRBD2, 6 bases. V shed 6 bases and J shed 1 base, with 9 bases lying between them. The CDR3 extends over 13 amino acids. Germline CDR1 MNHEY, CDR2 SVGAGI. The CDR3 loop is CASRYSGQETQYF. DNA of the CDR3: TGTGCCAGCAGGTATAGCGGCCAAGAGACCCAGTACTTC.

The V and J genes are TRBV7-9 and TRBJ2-1; maybe TRBD2 (6 bases). The CDR3 length is 17 residues. Germline assignment: CDR1 SEHNR and CDR2 FQNEAQ (reference sequence). V was pared by 1 base and J by 4 bases, with 17 bases between. This CDR3 is CASSLDGGGSWYNEQFF. The CDR3 DNA sequence: TGTGCCAGCAGCTTAGATGGTGGAGGGAGTTGGTACAATGAGCAGTTCTTC.

This chain uses TRBV4-3 with TRBJ1-6; D uncertain. Germline V gene data show CDR1 as LGHNA and CDR2 as YSLEER. The V and J ends lost 4 bases and 13 bases respectively, with 14 bases between them. This CDR3 spans 13 amino acids. This CDR3 is CASSRSPLNPLHF. The CDR3, as DNA: TGCGCCAGCAGCCGCTCCCCCCTAAACCCCCTCCACTTT.

This chain uses TRBV4-2 with TRBJ2-1; TRBD1 might be the D (5 bases). Germline V gives CDR1 LGHNA, CDR2 YNFKEQ. The CDR3 runs 16 residues. Trimming stripped 4 bases from V and 6 bases from J, with 19 bases between. CDR3 nucleotides: TGTGCCAGCAGCCCGTGGGCCCAGGGCTACTCCAATGAGCAGTTCTTC. Translation gives CASSPWAQGYSNEQFF.

This chain joins TRBV7-2 and TRBJ2-3; D possibly corresponds to TRBD1 (5 bases). This CDR3 contains 18 residues. Trimming stripped 2 bases from V and 3 bases from J, with 21 bases between. Germline V lookup: CDR1 SGHTA, CDR2 FQGNSA. The CDR3 loop reads CASSLTGRWGPATDTQYF. In nucleotides, the CDR3 is TGTGCCAGCAGCTTAACAGGTCGATGGGGCCCGGCGACAGATACGCAGTATTTT.

The CDR3 region is CASSQGVLGGRRYQPQHF. The DNA for the CDR3 is TGCGCCAGCAGTCAAGGGGTTTTAGGGGGCCGGAGGTACCAGCCCCAGCATTTT. The chain employs TRBV23-1 and TRBJ1-5, with 7 bases aligning to TRBD1. TRBV23-1 is classed as an ORF, of uncertain function. V trimming: 2 bases; J trimming: 7 bases; junction bases outside the gene matches: 17. The CDR3 is 18 amino acids.

The chain has TRBV15 and TRBJ2-7; a possible D gene is TRBD2 (6 bases). Germline loops: CDR1 LNHNV, CDR2 YYDKDF (reference sequence). The V end lost 1 base, the J end lost 2 bases, and 9 bases lay between the germline ends. CDR3 length equals 14 residues. The CDR3 nucleotides are TGTGCCACCAGCAGAGCGCGGGGCACCTACGAGCAGTACTTC. Translated, it gives CATSRARGTYEQYF. The full variable domain, rest sourced from reference TRBV15 and TRBJ2-7, is DAMVIQNPRYQVTQFGKPVTLSCSQTLNHNVMYWYQQKSSQAPKLLFHYYDKDFNNEADTPDNFQSRRPNTSFCFLDIRSPGLGDTAMYLCATSRARGTYEQYFGPGTRLTVT.

The rearrangement joins TRBV30 to TRBJ2-1; 8 nucleotides line up with TRBD2. Per the germline V gene, CDR1 is GTSNPN and CDR2 is SVGIG (reference sequence). The CDR3 length is 16 residues. Trimming cost V 3 bases and J 5 bases; bases outside gene matches: 12. The CDR3 sequence is CAWSPKGGSGDNEQFF. The CDR3 DNA follows: TGTGCCTGGAGCCCCAAAGGAGGTAGCGGGGACAATGAGCAGTTCTTC.

The chain employs TRBV29-1 and TRBJ1-3; TRBD1 aligns across 11 bases. The germline V gene has CDR1 SQVTM and CDR2 ANQGSEA. The CDR3 consists of 18 residues. V gave up 0 bases and J gave up 0 bases; unmatched junction bases: 7. CDR3 in amino acids: CSVEERDRGSSSGNTIYF. CDR3 sequence (DNA): TGCAGCGTTGAAGAGAGGGACAGGGGGAGTAGCTCTGGAAACACCATATATTTT.

This chain connects TRBV29-1 to TRBJ2-7; 7 nucleotides align to TRBD1. The CDR3 is 11 residues long. The trim removed 5 bases at V and 5 bases at J, leaving 3 bases unmatched. The germline gives CDR1 SQVTM, CDR2 ANQGSEA. CDR3 in DNA: TGCAGCGTTTACAGGGGACACGAGCAGTACTTC. The encoded protein is CSVYRGHEQYF.

The J gene is TRBJ2-1, the V gene TRBV12-3 or TRBV12-4; D may be TRBD1 (5 bases). The CDR3 sequence is 12 residues long. V lost 9 bases and J 6 bases, leaving 12 bases between the germline ends. The CDR3 DNA reads as TGTGCCAGTAGTCGCAGGGTCAATGAGCAGTTCTTC. It codes for CASSRRVNEQFF.

V usage is TRBV19 and J usage is TRBJ2-7; TRBD1 aligns across 7 bases. From germline, CDR1 is LNHDA and CDR2 SQIVND (reference sequence). This CDR3 is 16 amino acids long. V lost 4 bases and J lost 2; bases outside the gene matches: 11. The DNA for the CDR3 is TGTGCCAGTAGTACGAAACCCCAGGGGGTGGCCTACGAGCAGTACTTC. This codes for CASSTKPQGVAYEQYF.

The DNA for the CDR3 is TGTGCCAGCAGTTCGGAGACAGGGGCGAACGTCGGGGAGCTGTTTTTT. It translates to CASSSETGANVGELFF. This rearrangement joins TRBV27 to TRBJ2-2; 8 bases agree with TRBD1. This CDR3 contains 16 residues. Looked up from germline, CDR1 is MNHEY and CDR2 is SMNVEV (reference sequence). J was trimmed by 7 bases and V by 4 bases; bases with no gene match: 11.